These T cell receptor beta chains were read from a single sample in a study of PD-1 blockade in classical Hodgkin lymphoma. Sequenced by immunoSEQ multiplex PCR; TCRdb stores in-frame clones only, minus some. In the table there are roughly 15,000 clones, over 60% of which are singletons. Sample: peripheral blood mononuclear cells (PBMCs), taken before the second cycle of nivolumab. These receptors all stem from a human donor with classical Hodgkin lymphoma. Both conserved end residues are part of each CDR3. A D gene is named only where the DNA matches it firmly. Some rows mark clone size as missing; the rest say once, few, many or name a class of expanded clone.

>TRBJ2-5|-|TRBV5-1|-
CASSVTGLQETQYF
TGCGCCAGCAGCGTCACCGGACTTCAAGAGACCCAGTACTTC
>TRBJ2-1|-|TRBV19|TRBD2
CASRPSGRAGNNEQFF
TGTGCCAGTAGGCCTAGCGGGAGGGCCGGGAACAATGAGCAGTTCTTC
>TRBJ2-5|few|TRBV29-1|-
CSVDLGGTQYF
TGCAGCGTTGACCTTGGCGGGACCCAGTACTTC
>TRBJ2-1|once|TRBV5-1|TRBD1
CASSTGQGSNNEQFF
TGCGCCAGCAGCACGGGACAGGGCTCTAACAATGAGCAGTTCTTC
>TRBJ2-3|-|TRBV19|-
CASSGDTQYF
TGTGCCAGTAGCGGGGATACGCAGTATTTT
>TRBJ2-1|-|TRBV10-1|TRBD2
CASSPSGRDSEQFF
TGCGCCAGCAGTCCTAGCGGGAGGGATAGTGAGCAGTTCTTC
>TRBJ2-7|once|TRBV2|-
CASSEHGRAYEQYF
TGTGCCAGCAGTGAACATGGCAGGGCCTACGAGCAGTACTTC
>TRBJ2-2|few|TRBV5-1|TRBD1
CASSFTGTVRIGELFF
TGCGCCAGCAGCTTTACCGGGACAGTCAGGATCGGGGAGCTGTTTTTT
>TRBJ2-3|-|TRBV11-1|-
CASSLGTDTQYF
TGTGCCAGCAGCTTAGGTACAGATACGCAGTATTTT
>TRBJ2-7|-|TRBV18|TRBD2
CASSPTKTSTYEQYF
TGTGCCAGCTCACCAACCAAGACTAGCACCTACGAGCAGTACTTC
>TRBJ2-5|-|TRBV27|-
CASSPSTLGETQYF
TGTGCCAGCAGTCCATCGACCCTAGGGGAGACCCAGTACTTC
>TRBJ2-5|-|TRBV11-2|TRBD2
CASSFLTRGLAGGRETQYF
TGTGCCAGCAGCTTTCTAACGAGGGGACTAGCGGGAGGGAGGGAGACCCAGTACTTC
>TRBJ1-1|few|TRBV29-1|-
CSVELILLNTEAFF
TGCAGCGTTGAGTTGATTTTACTGAACACTGAAGCTTTCTTT
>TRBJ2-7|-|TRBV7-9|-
CASSFGQGSLYEQYF
TGTGCCAGCAGCTTCGGGCAGGGTAGTCTTTACGAGCAGTACTTC
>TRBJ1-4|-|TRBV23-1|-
CASSLPDNYEKLFF
TGCGCCAGCAGTCTTCCGGACAATTATGAAAAACTGTTTTTT
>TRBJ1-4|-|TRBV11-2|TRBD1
CASSLWDRDNEKLFF
TGTGCCAGCAGCCTGTGGGACAGGGATAATGAAAAACTGTTTTTT
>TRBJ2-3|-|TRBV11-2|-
CASSRTSDTQYF
TGTGCCAGCAGCCGGACGTCAGATACGCAGTATTTT
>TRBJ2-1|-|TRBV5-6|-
CASSLGIPSYNEQFF
TGTGCCAGCAGCTTGGGGATCCCCTCCTACAATGAGCAGTTCTTC
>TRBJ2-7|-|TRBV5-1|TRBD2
CASSGGLAGAEQYF
TGCGCCAGCAGCGGGGGACTAGCGGGAGCCGAGCAGTACTTC
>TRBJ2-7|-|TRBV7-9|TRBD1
CASSSTPGQGAYEQYF
TGTGCCAGCAGCTCCACGCCGGGACAGGGGGCGTACGAGCAGTACTTC
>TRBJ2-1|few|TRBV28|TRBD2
CASSPTRDYLYNEQFF
TGTGCCAGCAGTCCAACCCGGGACTACCTTTACAATGAGCAGTTCTTC
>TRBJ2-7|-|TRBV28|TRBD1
CASSLNPVTGLHEQYF
TGTGCCAGCAGTTTAAACCCCGTGACAGGGCTCCACGAGCAGTACTTC
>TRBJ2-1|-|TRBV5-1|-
CASSQRTPNEQFF
TGCGCCAGCAGCCAGAGGACACCGAATGAGCAGTTCTTC
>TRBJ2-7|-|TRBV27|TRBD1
CASSFQDRAYEQYF
TGTGCCAGCAGTTTCCAAGACAGGGCCTACGAGCAGTACTTC
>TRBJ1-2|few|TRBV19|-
CASNGASYGYTF
TGTGCCAGTAACGGGGCCTCCTATGGCTACACCTTC
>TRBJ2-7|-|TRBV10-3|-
CAIGAQSSEQYF
TGTGCCATCGGGGCCCAAAGCTCCGAGCAGTACTTC
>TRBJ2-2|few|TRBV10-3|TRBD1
CATLAGGATGELFF
TGTGCCACCCTCGCAGGGGGCGCAACCGGGGAGCTGTTTTTT
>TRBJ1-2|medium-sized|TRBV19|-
CASSIDGNGALHGYTF
TGTGCCAGTAGTATAGATGGAAACGGAGCCCTACATGGCTACACCTTC
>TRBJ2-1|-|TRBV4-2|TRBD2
CASSPLKASAGGSNEQFF
TGTGCCAGCAGCCCCCTTAAGGCGTCAGCGGGAGGCTCGAATGAGCAGTTCTTC
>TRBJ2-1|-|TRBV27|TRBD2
CASSLSSGSNNEQFF
TGTGCCAGCAGTTTATCTAGCGGGAGCAACAATGAGCAGTTCTTC
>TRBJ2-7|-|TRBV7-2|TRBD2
CASSFTSGSSYEQYF
TGTGCCAGCAGCTTCACTAGCGGGTCCTCCTACGAGCAGTACTTC
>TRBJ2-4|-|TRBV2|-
CASSEFPVAKNIQYF
TGTGCCAGCAGTGAGTTCCCGGTAGCCAAAAACATTCAGTACTTC
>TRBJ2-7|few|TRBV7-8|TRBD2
CASSLVEGRAAYEQYF
TGTGCCAGCAGCTTGGTAGAAGGGAGGGCCGCCTACGAGCAGTACTTC
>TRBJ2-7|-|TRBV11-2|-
CASSRLVSAEQYF
TGTGCCAGCAGCCGGTTGGTGTCGGCCGAGCAGTACTTC
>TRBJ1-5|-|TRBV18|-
CASSPSSNSNQPQHF
TGTGCCAGCTCACCAAGTTCGAATAGCAATCAGCCCCAGCATTTT
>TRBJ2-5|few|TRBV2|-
CASSEGRSGETQYF
TGTGCCAGCAGTGAAGGGCGCTCGGGGGAGACCCAGTACTTC
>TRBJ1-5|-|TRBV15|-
CATSRPGTAFGGNQPQHF
TGTGCCACCAGCAGACCTGGGACGGCGTTTGGGGGCAATCAGCCCCAGCATTTT
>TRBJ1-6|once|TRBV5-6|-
CASSAPTENYNSPLHF
TGTGCCAGCAGCGCCCCGACTGAAAACTATAATTCACCCCTCCACTTT
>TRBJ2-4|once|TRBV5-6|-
CASSLAGWGAKNIQYF
TGTGCCAGCAGCTTGGCCGGGTGGGGAGCCAAAAACATTCAGTACTTC
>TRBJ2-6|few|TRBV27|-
CASSLFPGETGANVLTF
TGTGCCAGCAGTTTATTTCCGGGCGAGACGGGTGCCAACGTCCTGACTTTC
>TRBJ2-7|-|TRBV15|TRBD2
CATSSRILKAGGGENYEQYF
TGTGCCACCAGCAGTCGCATCCTCAAAGCGGGAGGGGGGGAAAATTACGAGCAGTACTTC
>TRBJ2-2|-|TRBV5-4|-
CASSLYLGRVLDTGELFF
TGTGCCAGCAGCTTGTACCTAGGACGGGTTTTGGACACCGGGGAGCTGTTTTTT